Listed below are T cell receptor beta chains from one sample, sequenced in a study of T cells in Graves' hyperthyroidism and ophthalmopathy. TCRdb recomputed calls from the multiplex PCR reads with MiXCR, one row per CDR3 protein. The sample consists of hundreds of thousands of distinct CDR3 sequences, about 14% of them appearing once. The material sequenced was blood. These receptor sequences come from a woman aged 50 to 60 with Graves' ophthalmopathy. Each CDR3 is given with its conserved first and last residue. The order of the fields is J gene, V gene, CDR3 length, CDR3 protein.

J gene: TRBJ1-5
V gene: TRBV6-5
CDR3 length: 16
CDR3 protein: CASSYSKGTGEQPQHF

J gene: TRBJ2-3
V gene: TRBV20-1
CDR3 length: 13
CDR3 protein: CSARTSGRDTQYF

J gene: TRBJ2-1
V gene: TRBV7-9
CDR3 length: 17
CDR3 protein: CATLAGTSGDSYNEQFF

J gene: TRBJ1-1
V gene: TRBV18
CDR3 length: 15
CDR3 protein: CASSPSTEMNTEAFF

J gene: TRBJ2-4
V gene: TRBV15
CDR3 length: 18
CDR3 protein: CATSTDPGLAGGADIQYF

J gene: TRBJ2-7
V gene: TRBV6-1
CDR3 length: 13
CDR3 protein: CASSINPLYEQYF

J gene: TRBJ2-1
V gene: TRBV7-2
CDR3 length: 18
CDR3 protein: CASSRTSGAESSYNEQFF

J gene: TRBJ1-5
V gene: TRBV4-2
CDR3 length: 13
CDR3 protein: CASSQDRGDSQHF

J gene: TRBJ2-7
V gene: TRBV6-1
CDR3 length: 16
CDR3 protein: CASKGRLAPSSYEQYF

J gene: TRBJ2-2
V gene: TRBV7-3
CDR3 length: 15
CDR3 protein: CASSLQSRGAGELFF

J gene: TRBJ1-1
V gene: TRBV15
CDR3 length: 11
CDR3 protein: CATSRGPEAFF

J gene: TRBJ2-1
V gene: TRBV11-2
CDR3 length: 16
CDR3 protein: CASSPTLAGGYNEQFF

J gene: TRBJ2-7
V gene: TRBV5-6
CDR3 length: 12
CDR3 protein: CATWAGSGEQYF

J gene: TRBJ2-5
V gene: TRBV7-2
CDR3 length: 12
CDR3 protein: CASSEPTGTQYF

J gene: TRBJ1-6
V gene: TRBV7-2
CDR3 length: 16
CDR3 protein: CASSAEGGLYNSPLHF

J gene: TRBJ2-6
V gene: TRBV10-3
CDR3 length: 16
CDR3 protein: CAISESVASGANVLTF

J gene: TRBJ1-2
V gene: TRBV30
CDR3 length: 13
CDR3 protein: CAWSLDRVRGYTF

J gene: TRBJ2-1
V gene: TRBV27
CDR3 length: 18
CDR3 protein: CASSLVASGNPSYNEQFF

J gene: TRBJ1-1
V gene: TRBV7-9
CDR3 length: 12
CDR3 protein: CASTLGTTEAFF

J gene: TRBJ2-7
V gene: TRBV3-1
CDR3 length: 16
CDR3 protein: CARERALAGNVYEQYF

J gene: TRBJ2-1
V gene: TRBV6-1
CDR3 length: 16
CDR3 protein: CASTLMAGTVDNEQFF

J gene: TRBJ2-7
V gene: TRBV28
CDR3 length: 14
CDR3 protein: CASRGDRGSYEQYF

J gene: TRBJ2-3
V gene: TRBV27
CDR3 length: 13
CDR3 protein: CASTLYGTDTQYF

J gene: TRBJ1-2
V gene: TRBV12-3/TRBV12-4
CDR3 length: 14
CDR3 protein: CASSFRGSSYGYTF

J gene: TRBJ1-4
V gene: TRBV4-1
CDR3 length: 18
CDR3 protein: CASSQEAWPGQDNEKLFF

J gene: TRBJ2-2
V gene: TRBV10-3
CDR3 length: 15
CDR3 protein: CAIRDREGNTGELFF

J gene: TRBJ2-7
V gene: TRBV9
CDR3 length: 13
CDR3 protein: CASSSDAPDEQYF

J gene: TRBJ2-7
V gene: TRBV24-1
CDR3 length: 14
CDR3 protein: CATSGHGLSGEQYF

J gene: TRBJ1-2
V gene: TRBV4-1
CDR3 length: 15
CDR3 protein: CASSLALTREYGYTF

J gene: TRBJ1-4
V gene: TRBV2
CDR3 length: 15
CDR3 protein: CASSEDQGAHEKLFF

J gene: TRBJ1-2
V gene: TRBV3-1
CDR3 length: 14
CDR3 protein: CASSQSTESYGYTF

J gene: TRBJ2-2
V gene: TRBV2
CDR3 length: 17
CDR3 protein: CASSGVRTGPNTGELFF

J gene: TRBJ2-1
V gene: TRBV4-1
CDR3 length: 16
CDR3 protein: CASSQGGGLAGDEQFF

J gene: TRBJ1-5
V gene: TRBV20-1
CDR3 length: 12
CDR3 protein: CSAKAPNQPQHF

J gene: TRBJ2-1
V gene: TRBV6-1
CDR3 length: 15
CDR3 protein: CASSDTSGSEYEQFF

J gene: TRBJ2-2
V gene: TRBV30
CDR3 length: 11
CDR3 protein: CAGVLTGELFF

J gene: TRBJ2-7
V gene: TRBV6-1
CDR3 length: 14
CDR3 protein: CASARGDITDEQYF

J gene: TRBJ2-7
V gene: TRBV27
CDR3 length: 15
CDR3 protein: CASSHIAGGPYEQYF

J gene: TRBJ2-7
V gene: TRBV9
CDR3 length: 13
CDR3 protein: CASSVATHSEQYF

J gene: TRBJ1-3
V gene: TRBV4-1
CDR3 length: 13
CDR3 protein: CASSHPARNTIYF

J gene: TRBJ1-5
V gene: TRBV27
CDR3 length: 16
CDR3 protein: CASSAKQGNSNQPQHF